The 7 T cell receptor beta chains presented below share a single source sample, sequenced in a study of cytomegalovirus exposure and HLA in healthy donors (dated by TCRdb to about 2017). Receptors were amplified or captured by the immunoSEQ multiplex PCR assay. For the multiplex PCR, a mixture combining 60 forward primers for TCR Vbeta segments and 13 reverse primers for TCR Jbeta segments was used. As stored in TCRdb, this immuneACCESS dataset retains in-frame rearrangements with V and J assigned. A fraction of the clones does not appear; measured against another copy, unresolved V genes explain less than half of the discrepancy, and the remainder lacks a known reason. This specimen's table enumerates under 200,000 clones. Less than 0.95% of the sample is in the top ten clones. Sequencing was done on a sample of PBMCs. The receptors were sampled from a woman younger than 30 in good health and CMV-seropositive.

This chain joins TRBV30 and TRBJ1-2; perhaps TRBD1 as D (5 bases). Between the trimmed V and J ends, which lost 1 base and 6 bases, there was a span of 9 bases. CDR3 length equals 12 residues. The germline V gene encodes CDR1 GTSNPN and CDR2 SVGIG (reference sequence). This CDR3 reads CAWSGGVNGYTF. In DNA, the CDR3 is TGTGCCTGGAGTGGGGGGGTTAATGGCTACACCTTC.

The genes are TRBV7-8 and TRBJ2-1, with 9 bases identical to TRBD1. This CDR3 has 14 amino acids. Germline V gene sequence: CDR1 SGHVS, CDR2 FQNEAQ. J gave up 7 bases and V 4 bases, and 5 bases lay outside the gene matches. The CDR3 protein is CASSSRTGENEQFF. The DNA of the CDR3 is TGTGCCAGCAGCTCACGGACAGGGGAGAATGAGCAGTTCTTC. Based on the CDR3 plus reference TRBV7-8 and TRBJ2-1, the full variable domain is GAGVSQSPRYKVAKRGQDVALRCDPISGHVSLFWYQQALGQGPEFLTYFQNEAQLDKSGLPSDRFFAERPEGSVSTLKIQRTQQEDSAVYLCASSSRTGENEQFFGPGTRLTVL.

The chain joins TRBV9 to TRBJ2-1; D is unresolved. Trimming removed 4 bases at V and 10 bases at J, with 15 bases between. Germline CDR1 SGDLS, CDR2 YYNGEE. The CDR3 runs to 13 residues. The CDR3 region has the DNA TGTGCCAGCAGCCCCGACCTAGAATGGGAGCAGTTCTTC. Encoded protein: CASSPDLEWEQFF. The complete variable domain, with remaining parts taken from reference TRBV9 and TRBJ2-1, reads DSGVTQTPKHLITATGQRVTLRCSPRSGDLSVYWYQQSLDQGLQFLIQYYNGEERAKGNILERFSAQQFPDLHSELNLSSLELGDSALYFCASSPDLEWEQFFGPGTRLTVL.

The chain has TRBV2 and TRBJ2-6; weak D call: TRBD1 (5 bases). CDR1 SNHLY and CDR2 FYNNEI come from the germline V gene. V shed 4 bases and J shed 4 bases, with 14 bases lying between them. This CDR3 spans 16 amino acids. The CDR3 spells CASSVKGLPGANVLTF. CDR3 DNA sequence: TGTGCCAGCAGTGTTAAGGGGCTTCCCGGGGCCAACGTCCTGACTTTC.

The chain links TRBV7-8 to TRBJ1-4, with D tentatively TRBD1 (6 bases). Trimming pared 1 base from V and 5 bases from J, leaving 11 bases between. The CDR3 spans 15 residues. CDR1 and CDR2 from the germline V gene are SGHVS and FQNEAQ. CDR3 region: CASSLGTGLNEKLFF. The CDR3 DNA is TGTGCCAGCAGCTTAGGAACAGGGTTGAATGAAAAACTGTTTTTT.

The chain has TRBV10-3 and TRBJ2-7, with 7 bases identical to TRBD1. Trimming at V came to 10 bases and at J to 0 bases, leaving 6 bases not matched to a gene. The germline CDR1 and CDR2 sequences are ENHRY and SYGVKD. CDR3 length: 13 amino acids. This chain's CDR3 is CATKGQSSYEQYF. In DNA, the CDR3 is TGTGCCACCAAGGGACAGAGCTCCTACGAGCAGTACTTC.

The rearrangement joins TRBV18 to TRBJ2-7, with 13 bases that match TRBD2. V lost 2 bases, J lost 6 bases, and 4 bases stayed unmatched. CDR3 length: 15 amino acids. Germline V gives CDR1 KGHSH, CDR2 LQKENI. In DNA form, the CDR3 reads TGTGCCAGCTCACCAGGACTAGCGGGAGTAGGCGAGCAGTACTTC. It codes for CASSPGLAGVGEQYF.